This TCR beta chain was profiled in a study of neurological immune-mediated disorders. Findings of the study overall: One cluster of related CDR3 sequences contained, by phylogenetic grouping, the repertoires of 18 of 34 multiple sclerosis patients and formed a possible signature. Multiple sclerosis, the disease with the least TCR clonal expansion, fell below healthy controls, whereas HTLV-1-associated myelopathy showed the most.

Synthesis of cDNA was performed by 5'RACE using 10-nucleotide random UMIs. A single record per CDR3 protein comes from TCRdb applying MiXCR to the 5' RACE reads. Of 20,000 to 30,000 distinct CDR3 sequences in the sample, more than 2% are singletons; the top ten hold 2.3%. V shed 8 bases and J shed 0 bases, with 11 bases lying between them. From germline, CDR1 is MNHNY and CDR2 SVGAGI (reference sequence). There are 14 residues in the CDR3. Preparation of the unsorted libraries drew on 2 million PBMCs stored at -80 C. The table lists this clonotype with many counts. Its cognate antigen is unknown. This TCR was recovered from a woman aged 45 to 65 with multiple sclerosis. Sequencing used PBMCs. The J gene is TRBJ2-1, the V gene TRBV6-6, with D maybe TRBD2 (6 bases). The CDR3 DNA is TGTGCCAGCGTCTTAGCGGCCTCCTACAATGAGCAGTTCTTC. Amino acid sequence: CASVLAASYNEQFF.